This T cell receptor (beta chain) was observed in a study of response to subunit inactivated influenza vaccine. This clonotype was observed a few times. Its antigen is undetermined. TCRdb reanalysed the RT-PCR reads using MiXCR and keeps one entry per CDR3 protein. The data contain around 600,000 distinct CDR3 sequences, around 11% of them seen just once; the ten biggest clones take up 11%. The CDR3 runs 12 residues. Trimming removed 7 bases from V and 1 base from J, with 7 bases in between. Germline V gives CDR1 MNHEY, CDR2 SVGEGT. Study results and caveats: New T cells are recruited in small numbers by each seasonal influenza vaccination, according to the authors' suggestion.

Separately, the same data were catalogued under a study of T cells expressing NK-cell markers. That source adds: Scientists made TCR beta cDNA using 5'RACE template switching with UMIs. It was still unclear whether expanded NKG2C+ T cell clones were HCMV specific.

This receptor was taken from a man aged 50 to 59 who received an inactivated influenza vaccine. The sequenced sample was PBMCs from blood, obtained on the day of vaccination. J is TRBJ2-5 and V is TRBV6-2 or TRBV6-3; D gene uncertain. The CDR3, as DNA: TGTGCCAGCACCCAAGTCCAAGAGACCCAGTACTTC. It codes for CASTQVQETQYF.